This T cell receptor (beta chain) was sequenced for a study of cytomegalovirus exposure and HLA in healthy donors. Assay used: immunoSEQ multiplex PCR; TCRdb lists only in-frame clones, some missing. The sample contains about 350,000 clones, about nine tenths of which appear only once. The TCR comes from a woman in her thirties in good health and CMV-seropositive. The material sequenced was PBMCs.

DNA for the CDR3: TGCAGCGCCACGCAGGGGCCCGGGGAGCTGTTTTTT. Encoded protein: CSATQGPGELFF. The chain carries TRBV29-1 and TRBJ2-2; perhaps TRBD1 as D (6 bases). The CDR3 covers 12 residues. V lost 7 bases and J lost 6, with 12 bases in between. Per germline, CDR1 SQVTM and CDR2 ANQGSEA.